This T cell receptor beta chain derives from a study of blood T cell repertoires in COVID-19. Method: immunoSEQ multiplex PCR; TCRdb's copy keeps in-frame clones and lacks some. The sample records 50,000 or so clones, 75% to 90% being singletons. V lost 5 bases, J lost 5 bases, and 7 bases lay in between. CDR3 size: 12 residues. This clone appeared a single time. V is TRBV12-3 or TRBV12-4 and J is TRBJ2-1, with D possibly TRBD1 on 5 matching bases. Input material: peripheral blood. This clonotype originated in a man aged 65-85 years with acute or convalescent COVID-19. The CDR3 DNA follows: TGTGCCAGCAGTCCAGGGAACAATGAGCAGTTCTTC. This sequence encodes CASSPGNNEQFF.